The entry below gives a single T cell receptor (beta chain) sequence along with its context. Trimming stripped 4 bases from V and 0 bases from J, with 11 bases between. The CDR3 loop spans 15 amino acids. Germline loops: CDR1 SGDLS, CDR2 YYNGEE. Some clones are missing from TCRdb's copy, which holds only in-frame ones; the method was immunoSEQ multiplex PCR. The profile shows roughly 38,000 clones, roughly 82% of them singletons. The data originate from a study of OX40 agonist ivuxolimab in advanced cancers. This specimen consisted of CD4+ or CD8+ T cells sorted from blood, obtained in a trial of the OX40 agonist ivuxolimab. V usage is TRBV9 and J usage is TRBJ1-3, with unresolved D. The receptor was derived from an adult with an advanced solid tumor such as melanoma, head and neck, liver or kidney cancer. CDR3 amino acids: CASSTDHGSGNTIYF. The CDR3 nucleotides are TGTGCCAGCAGCACCGACCATGGCTCTGGAAACACCATATATTTT.